This note documents a single T cell receptor beta chain sequence. The TCR beta CDR3 regions underwent amplification using RNA transcripts as the source. The study used the HTBI primer set for a first-round RT-PCR of the TCR CDR3. TCRdb itself ran the multiplex PCR reads through MiXCR, one entry per CDR3 protein. The sample has hundreds of thousands of distinct CDR3 sequences, 30% to 40% seen once. This sample stems from a study of T cells in Graves' hyperthyroidism and ophthalmopathy. Study overall: Peripheral blood draws took place at initial diagnosis, ahead of any treatment.

The germline gives CDR1 SGHTA, CDR2 FQGNSA. V was clipped by 8 bases and J by 3 bases; unmatched bases: 12. CDR3 size: 15 residues. The sample taken for sequencing was blood. This TCR came from a woman between 35 and 50 years old with Graves' hyperthyroidism. This chain uses TRBV7-2 with TRBJ1-1; 7 bases fit TRBD1. The CDR3 protein is CASGPRQGRDTEAFF. CDR3 sequence (DNA): TGTGCCAGCGGCCCGAGACAGGGTAGGGACACTGAAGCTTTCTTT.